The present T cell receptor (beta chain) was sequenced within a study of neurological immune-mediated disorders. This clonotype was recorded at least ten times. Its specificity is not known. Overall study findings and caveats: HTLV-1-associated myelopathy had the most TCR clonal expansion, while multiple sclerosis had the least, a level that fell below healthy controls.

The CDR3 has 14 amino acids. V dropped 4 bases and J dropped 1 base, with 8 bases sitting between them. Germline CDR1 and CDR2: SGDLS and YYNGEE. From 15-18 subjects, over 190 million TCR-beta sequences were obtained in each sequencing run. TCRdb analysed the 5' RACE reads with MiXCR anew, one entry per CDR3 protein. The sample yields over 30,000 distinct CDR3 sequences, 10% to 15% seen once. The time point was: longitudinal time-point 2. This chain links TRBV9 with TRBJ2-2; D is unclear. This clonotype was obtained from a woman between 35 and 50 years old in good health. Sequenced input: PBMCs. The CDR3 sequence is CASSPRQNTGELFF. The CDR3 nucleotides are TGTGCCAGCAGCCCCCGACAGAACACCGGGGAGCTGTTTTTT. Full variable domain (rest looked up from reference TRBV9 and TRBJ2-2): DSGVTQTPKHLITATGQRVTLRCSPRSGDLSVYWYQQSLDQGLQFLIQYYNGEERAKGNILERFSAQQFPDLHSELNLSSLELGDSALYFCASSPRQNTGELFFGEGSRLTVL.